Following are 20 T cell receptor beta chains from one sample sequenced in a study of T cells expressing NK-cell markers. TCRdb re-analyzed the 5' RACE reads; it lists each CDR3 protein once, without DNA. This sample contains 550,000 or so distinct CDR3 sequences. Sequences were obtained from blood T cells: a sorted CD56 or NKG2C T cell subset, CD4+ or CD8+ T cells, or bulk PBMC T cells (not recorded which). These receptors were obtained from a man between 18 and 29 years old in good health.

The V call is TRBV10-3, the J call TRBJ1-3; TCRdb returns TRBD1, unconfirmable since there is no DNA. The CDR3 covers 16 residues. Germline CDR1 is ENHRY and CDR2 is SYGVKD. CDR3 residues: CAISPLSEISGNTIYF.

The chain joins TRBV4-1 to TRBJ2-1; TCRdb's D call, TRBD2, is unchecked because there is no DNA. Per the germline V gene, CDR1 is MGHRA and CDR2 is YSYEKL. The CDR3 consists of 17 residues. The chain's CDR3 is CASSQEGGVAGFDEQFF.

The chain has TRBV5-1 and TRBJ2-2. The CDR3 loop spans 15 amino acids. Looked up from germline, CDR1 is SGHRS and CDR2 is YFSETQ. The CDR3 region is CASSLVLGYTGELFF.

This chain's CDR3 is CATSRVPGLAGTGELFF. The chain links TRBV15 to TRBJ2-2; TCRdb names TRBD2, which stays unverified in the absence of DNA. This CDR3 spans 17 amino acids. Germline values: CDR1 LNHNV, CDR2 YYDKDF (reference sequence).

The chain joins TRBV3-1 to TRBJ2-3; the D call of TRBD1 rests on TCRdb alone, since no DNA is present to check it. The CDR3 covers 16 residues. Germline assignment: CDR1 LGHDT and CDR2 YNNKEL (reference sequence). The CDR3 here is CASSQGVGANTDTQYF.

The V call is TRBV6-1, the J call TRBJ1-1. This CDR3 region has 14 residues. CDR1 and CDR2 from the germline V gene are MNHNS and SASEGT. CDR3 loop: CASSPPAMSTEAFF.

The genes are TRBV7-9 and TRBJ2-1; the TRBD2 assignment by TCRdb is unverifiable without DNA. From germline, CDR1 is SEHNR and CDR2 FQNEAQ (reference sequence). The CDR3 length is 16 residues. The CDR3 sequence is CASTPSSGSRSNEQFF.

V is TRBV18 and J is TRBJ2-1; TCRdb calls TRBD2, which cannot be checked without DNA. CDR3 length: 17 residues. Germline V gene lookup returns CDR1 KGHSH and CDR2 LQKENI. The CDR3 region is CASSPLGLVLPQSEQFF.

The CDR3 spells CASSQGFGLAGGDEQFF. This chain links TRBV4-2 with TRBJ2-1; TCRdb returns TRBD2, unconfirmable since there is no DNA. The CDR3 extends over 17 amino acids. From germline, CDR1 is LGHNA and CDR2 YNFKEQ.

The chain recombines TRBV5-1 with TRBJ2-7; the TRBD2 assignment by TCRdb is unverifiable without DNA. The germline gives CDR1 SGHRS, CDR2 YFSETQ. The CDR3 consists of 16 residues. The CDR3 is CASSPGPGTSSNEQYF.

The chain uses TRBV6-1 and TRBJ2-1. The germline CDR1 and CDR2 sequences are MNHNS and SASEGT. The CDR3 covers 14 residues. The CDR3 reads CASRVGSEYNEQFF.

This chain joins TRBV24-1 and TRBJ1-1. The germline V gene has CDR1 KGHDR and CDR2 SFDVKD. The CDR3 has 14 amino acids. The CDR3: CATRTSGGATEAFF.

The chain employs TRBV12-3 or TRBV12-4 and TRBJ2-1; checking the TCRdb D call of TRBD2 is not possible without DNA. There are 15 residues in the CDR3. CDR3 sequence: CASHLPGYPYNEQFF.

The gene calls are TRBV20-1 and TRBJ2-5; TCRdb indicates TRBD2, and absent DNA this call remains unverified. The CDR3 runs 13 residues. Germline loops: CDR1 DFQATT, CDR2 SNEGSKA (reference sequence). The CDR3: CSATLGSQETQYF.

CDR3 sequence: CASSPYEGGKVEKLFF. The chain uses TRBV18 and TRBJ1-4. Germline V gene data show CDR1 as KGHSH and CDR2 as LQKENI. CDR3 length: 16 residues.

The V and J genes are TRBV5-1 and TRBJ2-3; TCRdb calls TRBD1, which cannot be checked without DNA. The germline V gene encodes CDR1 SGHRS and CDR2 YFSETQ. The CDR3 has 17 residues. Here the CDR3 reads CASSLAPTGSGTDTQYF.

The chain joins TRBV10-3 to TRBJ2-3. In germline, CDR1 is ENHRY, CDR2 SYGVKD. The CDR3 consists of 15 residues. CDR3 sequence reads: CAISERPVTTDTQYF.

The chain carries TRBV4-1 and TRBJ2-3; the TCRdb call, TRBD2, lacks DNA for checking. This CDR3 contains 16 residues. CDR1 is MGHRA, CDR2 YSYEKL, per germline. CDR3 sequence reads: CASNPQKEIAGLTQYF.

This chain links TRBV10-2 with TRBJ2-1; TCRdb's D call of TRBD1 is untestable without DNA. This CDR3 spans 15 amino acids. Germline CDR1 and CDR2: WSHSY and SAAADI. This CDR3 reads CASSFDRGIYNEQFF.

This sequence joins TRBV24-1 and TRBJ2-2; TCRdb calls TRBD2, which cannot be checked without DNA. CDR1 is KGHDR and CDR2 is SFDVKD in the germline V gene. There are 15 residues in the CDR3. CDR3 residues: CATSPGGSRTGELFF.